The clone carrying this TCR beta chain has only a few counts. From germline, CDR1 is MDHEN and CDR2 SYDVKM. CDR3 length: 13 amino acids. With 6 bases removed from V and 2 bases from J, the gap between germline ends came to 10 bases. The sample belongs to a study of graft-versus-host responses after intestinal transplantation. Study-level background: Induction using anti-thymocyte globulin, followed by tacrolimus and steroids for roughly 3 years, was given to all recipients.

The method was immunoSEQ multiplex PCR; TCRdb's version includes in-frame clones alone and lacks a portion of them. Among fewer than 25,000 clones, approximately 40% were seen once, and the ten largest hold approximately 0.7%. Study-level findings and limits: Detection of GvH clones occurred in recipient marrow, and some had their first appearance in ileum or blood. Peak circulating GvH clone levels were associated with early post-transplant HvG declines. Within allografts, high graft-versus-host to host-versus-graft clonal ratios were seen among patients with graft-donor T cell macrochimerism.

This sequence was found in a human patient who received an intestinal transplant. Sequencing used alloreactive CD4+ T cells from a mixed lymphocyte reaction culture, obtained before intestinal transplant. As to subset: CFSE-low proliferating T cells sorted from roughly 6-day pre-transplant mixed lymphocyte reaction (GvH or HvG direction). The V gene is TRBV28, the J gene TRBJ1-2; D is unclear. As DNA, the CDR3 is TGTGCCAGCAGGACCGGGATCAACTATGGCTACACCTTC. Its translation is CASRTGINYGYTF.